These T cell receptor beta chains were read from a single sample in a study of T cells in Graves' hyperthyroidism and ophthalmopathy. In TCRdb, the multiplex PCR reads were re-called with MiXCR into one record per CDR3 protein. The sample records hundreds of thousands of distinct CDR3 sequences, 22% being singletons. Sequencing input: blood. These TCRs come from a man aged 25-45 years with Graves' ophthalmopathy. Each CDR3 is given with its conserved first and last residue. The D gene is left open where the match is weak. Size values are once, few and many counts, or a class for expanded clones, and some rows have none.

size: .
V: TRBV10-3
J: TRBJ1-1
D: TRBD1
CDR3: CAISDPGQSTEAFF
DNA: TGTGCCATCAGTGACCCGGGACAGTCCACTGAAGCTTTCTTT

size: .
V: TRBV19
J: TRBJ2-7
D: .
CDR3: CASSRGVGSYEQYF
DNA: TGTGCCAGTAGTAGGGGAGTAGGCTCCTACGAGCAGTACTTC

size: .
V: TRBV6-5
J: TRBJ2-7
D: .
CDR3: CASSYVTGGEQYF
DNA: TGTGCCAGCAGTTACGTTACCGGCGGCGAGCAGTACTTC

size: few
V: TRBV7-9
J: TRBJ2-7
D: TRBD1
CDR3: CASSFDRVVSEQYF
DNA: TGTGCCAGCAGCTTTGACAGGGTTGTGAGCGAGCAGTACTTC

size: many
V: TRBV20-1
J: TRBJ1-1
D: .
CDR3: CSARGTDRTNTEAFF
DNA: TGCAGTGCTAGAGGGACAGACAGGACGAACACTGAAGCTTTCTTT

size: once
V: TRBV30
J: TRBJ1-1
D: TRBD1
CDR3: CAWAGGKDTEAFF
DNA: TGTGCCTGGGCAGGGGGCAAGGACACTGAAGCTTTCTTT

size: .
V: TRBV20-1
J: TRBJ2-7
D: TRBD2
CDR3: CSAEAGTSGNEQYF
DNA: TGCAGTGCAGAAGCCGGGACTAGCGGGAACGAGCAGTACTTC

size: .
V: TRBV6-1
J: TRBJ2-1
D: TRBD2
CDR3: CASRSLRGTSGRNEQFF
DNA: TGTGCCAGCAGATCACTTCGCGGGACTAGCGGGAGAAATGAGCAGTTCTTC

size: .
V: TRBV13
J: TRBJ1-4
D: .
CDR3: CASSSGLTNEKLFF
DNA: TGTGCCAGCAGCTCGGGACTCACGAATGAAAAACTGTTTTTT

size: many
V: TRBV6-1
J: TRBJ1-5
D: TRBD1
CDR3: CASSTGDRYMHF
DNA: TGTGCCAGCAGTACGGGGGACAGGTACATGCATTTT

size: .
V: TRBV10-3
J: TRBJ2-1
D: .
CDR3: CAISKGYNEQFF
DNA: TGTGCCATCAGCAAAGGGTACAATGAGCAGTTCTTC

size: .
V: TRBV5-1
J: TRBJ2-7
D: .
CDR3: CASSYDSYEQYF
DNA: TGCGCCAGCAGCTATGACAGCTACGAGCAGTACTTC

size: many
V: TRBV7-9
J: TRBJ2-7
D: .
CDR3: CASSFTPNEQYF
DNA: TGTGCCAGCAGCTTCACACCGAACGAGCAGTACTTC

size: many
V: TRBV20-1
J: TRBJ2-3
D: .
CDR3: CSARETGRTDTQYF
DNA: TGCAGTGCTAGAGAGACAGGCCGCACAGATACGCAGTATTTT

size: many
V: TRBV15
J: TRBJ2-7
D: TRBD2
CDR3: CATSRETSGSGEQYF
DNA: TGTGCCACCAGCAGAGAAACTAGCGGGAGTGGCGAGCAGTACTTC

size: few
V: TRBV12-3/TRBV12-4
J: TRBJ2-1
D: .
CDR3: CASTPGQTTYNEQFF
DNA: TGTGCCAGCACCCCGGGACAAACTACCTACAATGAGCAGTTCTTC

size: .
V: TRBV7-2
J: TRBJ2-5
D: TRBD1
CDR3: CASSLGTGSIFETQYF
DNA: TGTGCCAGCAGCTTAGGGACAGGGTCCATTTTTGAGACCCAGTACTTC

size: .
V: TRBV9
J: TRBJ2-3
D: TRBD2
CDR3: CASSAGSGRAEHTDTQYF
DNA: TGTGCCAGCAGCGCTGGTAGCGGGAGGGCCGAACACACAGATACGCAGTATTTT

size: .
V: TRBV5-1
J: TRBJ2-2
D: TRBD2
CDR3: CASSSITSGSTGELFF
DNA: TGCGCCAGCAGCTCCATCACTAGCGGCAGCACCGGGGAGCTGTTTTTT

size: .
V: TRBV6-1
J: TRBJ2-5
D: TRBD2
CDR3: CASSEALAGGPGDQETQYF
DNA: TGTGCCAGCAGTGAAGCTTTAGCGGGAGGGCCAGGCGACCAAGAGACCCAGTACTTC

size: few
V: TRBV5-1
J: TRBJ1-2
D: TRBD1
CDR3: CASSLETGDRGYGYTF
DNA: TGCGCCAGCAGCCTGGAGACAGGGGATCGTGGCTATGGCTACACCTTC

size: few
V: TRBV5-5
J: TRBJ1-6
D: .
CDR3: CASSSGVHNSPLHF
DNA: TGTGCCAGCAGTTCAGGGGTCCATAATTCACCCCTCCACTTT

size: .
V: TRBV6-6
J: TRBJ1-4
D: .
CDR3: CASSYGGENEKLFF
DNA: TGTGCCAGCAGTTACGGGGGGGAAAATGAAAAACTGTTTTTT

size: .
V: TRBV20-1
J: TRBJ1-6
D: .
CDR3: CSAASGDSPLHF
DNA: TGCAGTGCCGCATCAGGGGATTCACCCCTCCACTTT

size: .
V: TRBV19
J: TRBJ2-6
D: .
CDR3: CASSIRRAGANVLTF
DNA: TGTGCCAGTAGTATCCGCAGGGCCGGGGCCAACGTCCTGACTTTC

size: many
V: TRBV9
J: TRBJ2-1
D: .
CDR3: CANIDVRSSNEQFF
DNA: TGTGCCAACATTGACGTACGCTCTTCTAATGAGCAGTTCTTC

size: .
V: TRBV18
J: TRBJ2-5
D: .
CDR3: CASSPTATQETQYF
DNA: TGTGCCAGCTCACCGACAGCTACCCAAGAGACCCAGTACTTC

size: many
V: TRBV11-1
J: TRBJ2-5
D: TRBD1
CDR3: CASSSPGTGVATQYF
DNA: TGTGCCAGCAGCTCACCCGGGACAGGGGTCGCGACCCAGTACTTC

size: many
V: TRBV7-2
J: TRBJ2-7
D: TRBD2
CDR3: CASSQKGRGYEQYF
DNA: TGTGCCAGCAGCCAAAAAGGGCGGGGGTACGAGCAGTACTTC

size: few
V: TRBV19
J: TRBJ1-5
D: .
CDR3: CAPRDYSNQPQHF
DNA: TGTGCCCCCAGGGATTATAGCAATCAGCCCCAGCATTTT

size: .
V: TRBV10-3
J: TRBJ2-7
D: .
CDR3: CAISEYSYEQYF
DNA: TGTGCCATCAGTGAGTACAGCTACGAGCAGTACTTC

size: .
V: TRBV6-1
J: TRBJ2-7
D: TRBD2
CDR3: CASSLKVLAGPAYEQYF
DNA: TGTGCCAGCAGTTTAAAGGTTCTAGCGGGACCAGCCTACGAGCAGTACTTC

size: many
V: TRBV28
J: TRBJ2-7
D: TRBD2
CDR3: CASSPLAGGPYEQYF
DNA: TGTGCCAGCAGTCCACTAGCGGGAGGGCCGTACGAGCAGTACTTC

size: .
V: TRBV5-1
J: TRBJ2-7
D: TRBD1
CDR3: CASSLGTASGEQYF
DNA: TGCGCCAGCAGCCTCGGGACAGCCTCTGGGGAGCAGTACTTC

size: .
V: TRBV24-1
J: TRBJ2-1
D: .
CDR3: CATSDSFGPDSSYNEQFF
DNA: TGTGCCACCAGTGATTCCTTCGGACCGGATTCCTCCTACAATGAGCAGTTCTTC

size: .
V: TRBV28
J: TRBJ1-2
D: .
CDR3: CASSLLRGAGGYTF
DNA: TGTGCCAGCAGTCTCCTCCGAGGGGCGGGGGGCTACACCTTC

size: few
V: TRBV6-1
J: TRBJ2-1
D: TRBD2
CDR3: CASSEQPVGGSSYNEQFF
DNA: TGTGCCAGCAGTGAACAGCCCGTAGGCGGGAGCTCCTACAATGAGCAGTTCTTC

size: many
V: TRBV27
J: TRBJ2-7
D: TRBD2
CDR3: CASAAGGSYEQYF
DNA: TGTGCCAGCGCCGCGGGAGGCTCCTACGAGCAGTACTTC

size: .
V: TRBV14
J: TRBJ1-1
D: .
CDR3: CASSQYRPQGNTEAFF
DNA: TGTGCCAGCAGCCAATACAGGCCTCAAGGGAACACTGAAGCTTTCTTT

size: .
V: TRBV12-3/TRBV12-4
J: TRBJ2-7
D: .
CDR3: CASSLTVGELIYEQYF
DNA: TGTGCCAGCAGTTTAACGGTCGGGGAACTGATCTACGAGCAGTACTTC

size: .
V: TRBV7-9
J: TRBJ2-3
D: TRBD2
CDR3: CASSASGRPSDTQYF
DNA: TGTGCCAGCAGCGCTAGCGGGAGACCGTCAGATACGCAGTATTTT

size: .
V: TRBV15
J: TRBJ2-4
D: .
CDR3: CATSLGGAANIQYF
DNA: TGTGCCACTAGCTTGGGCGGGGCCGCGAACATTCAGTACTTC

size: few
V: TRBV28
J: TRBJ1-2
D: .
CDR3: CASSLQGGHYGYTF
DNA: TGTGCCAGCAGTTTACAGGGAGGTCACTATGGCTACACCTTC

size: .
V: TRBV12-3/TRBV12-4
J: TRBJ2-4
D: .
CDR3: CASSSGILAKNIQYF
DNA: TGTGCCAGCAGTTCAGGGATACTAGCCAAAAACATTCAGTACTTC

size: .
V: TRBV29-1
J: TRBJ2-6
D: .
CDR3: CSVVTSSSGANVLTF
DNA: TGCAGCGTTGTAACCTCAAGCTCTGGGGCCAACGTCCTGACTTTC

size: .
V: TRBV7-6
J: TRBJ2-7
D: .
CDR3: CASSFGGPGDEQYF
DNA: TGTGCCAGCAGCTTTGGTGGACCAGGGGACGAGCAGTACTTC

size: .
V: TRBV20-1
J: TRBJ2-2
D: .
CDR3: CSASRDTNTGELFF
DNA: TGCAGTGCTAGCCGGGACACAAACACCGGGGAGCTGTTTTTT

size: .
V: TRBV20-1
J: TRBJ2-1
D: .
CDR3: CSARDLDPTGRSYNEQFF
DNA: TGCAGTGCTAGAGATTTAGATCCTACGGGACGTTCCTACAATGAGCAGTTCTTC

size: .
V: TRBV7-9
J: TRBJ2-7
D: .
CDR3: CASSLVGQPYEQYF
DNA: TGTGCCAGCAGCTTAGTCGGCCAGCCCTACGAGCAGTACTTC

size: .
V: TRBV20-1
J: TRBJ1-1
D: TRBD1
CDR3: CSAIRGRMNTEAFF
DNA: TGCAGTGCTATAAGGGGGCGGATGAACACTGAAGCTTTCTTT

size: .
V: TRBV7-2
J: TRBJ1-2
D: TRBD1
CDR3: CASSLGGPTGEGYTF
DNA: TGTGCCAGCAGCTTAGGGGGCCCGACAGGGGAGGGCTACACCTTC

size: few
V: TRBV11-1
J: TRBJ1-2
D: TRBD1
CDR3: CASSKLPGTGNYGYTF
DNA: TGTGCCAGCAGCAAACTCCCTGGGACAGGCAACTATGGCTACACCTTC

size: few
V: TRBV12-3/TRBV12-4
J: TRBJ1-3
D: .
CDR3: CATPSSSGNTIYF
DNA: TGTGCCACCCCATCCTCCTCTGGAAACACCATATATTTT

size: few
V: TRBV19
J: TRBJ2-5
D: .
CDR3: CASSISARGYQETQYF
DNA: TGTGCCAGTAGTATATCCGCCCGGGGGTACCAAGAGACCCAGTACTTC

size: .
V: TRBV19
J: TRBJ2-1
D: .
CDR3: CASSIGGTIPVNEQFF
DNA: TGTGCCAGTAGTATTGGGGGGACAATACCGGTGAATGAGCAGTTCTTC

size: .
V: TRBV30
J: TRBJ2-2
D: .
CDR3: CAWNNQPNSSRELFF
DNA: TGTGCCTGGAACAACCAACCCAACAGTTCCCGGGAACTGTTTTTT

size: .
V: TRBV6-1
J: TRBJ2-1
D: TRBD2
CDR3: CASSSGGAGENEQFF
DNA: TGTGCCAGCAGTTCCGGGGGAGCGGGAGAGAATGAGCAGTTCTTC

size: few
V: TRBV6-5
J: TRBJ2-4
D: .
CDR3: CASSYGGEGNIQYF
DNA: TGTGCCAGCAGTTACGGGGGAGAGGGAAACATTCAGTACTTC

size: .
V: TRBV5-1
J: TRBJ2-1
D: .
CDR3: CASSFGTDEQFF
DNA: TGCGCCAGCAGCTTTGGGACTGATGAGCAGTTCTTC